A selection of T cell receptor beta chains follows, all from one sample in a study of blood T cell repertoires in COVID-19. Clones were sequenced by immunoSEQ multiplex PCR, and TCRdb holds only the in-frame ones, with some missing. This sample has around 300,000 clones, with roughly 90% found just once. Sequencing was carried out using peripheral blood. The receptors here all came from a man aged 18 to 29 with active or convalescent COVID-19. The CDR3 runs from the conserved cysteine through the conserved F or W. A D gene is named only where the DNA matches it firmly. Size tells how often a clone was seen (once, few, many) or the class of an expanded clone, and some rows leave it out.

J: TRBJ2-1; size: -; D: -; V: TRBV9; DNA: TGTGCCAGCAGCGTAATCCCGGGGGTCTCCTACAATGAGCAGTTCTTC; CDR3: CASSVIPGVSYNEQFF
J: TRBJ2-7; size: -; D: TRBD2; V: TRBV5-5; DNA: TGTGCCAGCAGCTCCTCTAGCGGGGGCTCCTACGAGCAGTACTTC; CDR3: CASSSSSGGSYEQYF
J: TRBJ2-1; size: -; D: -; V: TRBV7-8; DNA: TGTGCCAGCAGCTTAGCGTTCGCGGGATTCCCCGATGAGCAGTTCTTC; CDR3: CASSLAFAGFPDEQFF
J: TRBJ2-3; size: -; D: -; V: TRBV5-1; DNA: TGCGCCAGCAGCTTGAGACCTAGCGAAAACACAGATACGCAGTATTTT; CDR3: CASSLRPSENTDTQYF
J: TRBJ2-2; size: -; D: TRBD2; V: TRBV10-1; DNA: TGCGCCAGCAGTGTGGATAGCGGGGGACTCGGGGGTACCGGGGAGCTGTTTTTT; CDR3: CASSVDSGGLGGTGELFF
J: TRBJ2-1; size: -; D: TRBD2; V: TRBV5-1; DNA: TGCGCCAGTACTGTCCCGGGACTAGCGCACAATGAGCAGTTCTTC; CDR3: CASTVPGLAHNEQFF
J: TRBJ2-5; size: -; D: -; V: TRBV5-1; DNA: TGCGCCAGCACAGACACCTCCGGCGGGGAGACCCAGTACTTC; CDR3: CASTDTSGGETQYF
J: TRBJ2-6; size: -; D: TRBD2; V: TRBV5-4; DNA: TGTGCCAGCAGCCCGGTAGGGACTAGCCGCTCTGGGGCCAACGTCCTGACTTTC; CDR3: CASSPVGTSRSGANVLTF
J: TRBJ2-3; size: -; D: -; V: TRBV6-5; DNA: TGTGCCAGCAGTTACGCGACTACGTCAGATACGCAGTATTTT; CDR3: CASSYATTSDTQYF
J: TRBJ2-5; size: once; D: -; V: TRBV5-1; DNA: TGCGCCAGCAGCTCTGGGGGGAACCAAGAGACCCAGTACTTC; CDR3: CASSSGGNQETQYF
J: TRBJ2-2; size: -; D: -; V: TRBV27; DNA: TGTGCCAGCAGTTCGAGACGGGGTGGCGGGGAGCTGTTTTTT; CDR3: CASSSRRGGGELFF
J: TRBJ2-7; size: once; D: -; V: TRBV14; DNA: TGTGCCAGCAGCCAGAGGCCGGGATGGGGAGACGAGCAGTACTTC; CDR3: CASSQRPGWGDEQYF
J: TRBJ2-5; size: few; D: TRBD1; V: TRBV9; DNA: TGTGCCAGCAGCGTACAGGGGGTGGAGACCCAGTACTTC; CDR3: CASSVQGVETQYF
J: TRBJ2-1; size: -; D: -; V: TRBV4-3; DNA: TGCGCCAGCAGCCGAGAGGGAGTGACCTCCTACAATGAGCAGTTCTTC; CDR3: CASSREGVTSYNEQFF
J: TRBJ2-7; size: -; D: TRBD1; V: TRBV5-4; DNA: TGTGCCAGCAGCCCTCGACAGGGCTACGAGCAGTACTTC; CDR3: CASSPRQGYEQYF
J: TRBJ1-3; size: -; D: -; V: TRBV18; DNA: TGTGCCAGCTCACCGGGCCAACTCCTCGGAAACACCATATATTTT; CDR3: CASSPGQLLGNTIYF
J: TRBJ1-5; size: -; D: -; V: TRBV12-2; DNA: TGTGCAAGTCGCCCAAGGGGAGGGCCAGCTAGCAATCAGCCCCAGCATTTT; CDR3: CASRPRGGPASNQPQHF
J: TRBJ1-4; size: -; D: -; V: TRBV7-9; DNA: TGTGCCAGCAGCCTCGAAAACGGTCTTAATGAAAAACTGTTTTTT; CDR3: CASSLENGLNEKLFF
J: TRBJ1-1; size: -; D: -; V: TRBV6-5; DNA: TGTGCCAGCAGTTACTCAGAGCCCATGAACACTGAAGCTTTCTTT; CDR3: CASSYSEPMNTEAFF
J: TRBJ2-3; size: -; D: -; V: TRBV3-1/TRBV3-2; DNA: TGTGCCAGCAGCCAAGTCCCCGGGAGTGGGACAGATACGCAGTATTTT; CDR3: CASSQVPGSGTDTQYF
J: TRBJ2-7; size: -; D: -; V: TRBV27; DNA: TGTGCCAGCAGTCCTAGACTGAGTTGGTACGAGCAGTACTTC; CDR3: CASSPRLSWYEQYF
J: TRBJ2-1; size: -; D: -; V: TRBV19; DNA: TGTGCCAGTAGTCAGTCATACAATGAGCAGTTCTTC; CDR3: CASSQSYNEQFF
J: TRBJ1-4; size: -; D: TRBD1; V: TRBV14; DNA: TGTGCCAGCAGCCAACCGGGACAGGGAGACGAAAAACTGTTTTTT; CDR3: CASSQPGQGDEKLFF
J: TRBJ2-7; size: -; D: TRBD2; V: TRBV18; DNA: TGTGCCAGCTCACACACTAGCGGGAGGGCCGGAGAGCAGTACTTC; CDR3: CASSHTSGRAGEQYF
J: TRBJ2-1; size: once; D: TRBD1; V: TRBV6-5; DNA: TGTGCCAGCATCCTAGGACAGGGTCTAAATGAGCAGTTCTTC; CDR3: CASILGQGLNEQFF
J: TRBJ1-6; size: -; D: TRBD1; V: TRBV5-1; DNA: TGCGCCAGCAGCCGATCGACAGGGAGTCTAGGAAATTCACCCCTCCACTTT; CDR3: CASSRSTGSLGNSPLHF
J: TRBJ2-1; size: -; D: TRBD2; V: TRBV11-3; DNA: TGTGCCAGCAGCCGGGGACTAGCGGGGAGTGATGAGCAGTTCTTC; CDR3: CASSRGLAGSDEQFF